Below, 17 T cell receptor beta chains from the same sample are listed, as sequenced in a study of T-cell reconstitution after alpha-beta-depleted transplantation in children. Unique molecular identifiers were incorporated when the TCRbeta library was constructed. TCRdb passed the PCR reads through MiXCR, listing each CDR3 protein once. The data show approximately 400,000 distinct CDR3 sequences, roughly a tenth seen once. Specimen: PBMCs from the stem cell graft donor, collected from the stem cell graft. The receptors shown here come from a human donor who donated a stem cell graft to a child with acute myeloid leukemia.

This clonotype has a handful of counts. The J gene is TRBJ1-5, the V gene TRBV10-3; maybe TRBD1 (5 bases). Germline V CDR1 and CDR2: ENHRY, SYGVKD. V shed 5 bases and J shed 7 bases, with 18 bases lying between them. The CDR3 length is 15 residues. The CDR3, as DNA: TGTGCCATCAGTCAAGGGGCGGGGGATGAACAGCCCCAGCATTTT. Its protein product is CAISQGAGDEQPQHF.

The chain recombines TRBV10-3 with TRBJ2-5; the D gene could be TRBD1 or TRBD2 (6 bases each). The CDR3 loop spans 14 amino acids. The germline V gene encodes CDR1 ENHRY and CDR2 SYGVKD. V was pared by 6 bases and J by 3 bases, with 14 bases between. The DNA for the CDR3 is TGTGCCATCAGGGATCCGGAGGGGGAAGAGACCCAGTACTTC. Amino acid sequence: CAIRDPEGEETQYF.

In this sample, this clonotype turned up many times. The CDR3 loop is CAIRTTEGEPQHF. The DNA of the CDR3 is TGTGCCATCAGAACGACCGAGGGAGAGCCCCAGCATTTT. The chain carries TRBV10-3 and TRBJ1-5; no clear D. V shed 6 bases and J shed 8 bases, with 14 bases lying between them. Germline V lookup: CDR1 ENHRY, CDR2 SYGVKD. This CDR3 comprises 13 residues.

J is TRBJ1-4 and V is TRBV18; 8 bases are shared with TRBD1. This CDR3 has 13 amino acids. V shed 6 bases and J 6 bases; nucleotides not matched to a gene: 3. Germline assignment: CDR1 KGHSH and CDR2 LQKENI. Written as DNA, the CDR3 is TGTGCCAGCTCGAAGGACAGGGATGAAAAACTGTTTTTT. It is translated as CASSKDRDEKLFF.

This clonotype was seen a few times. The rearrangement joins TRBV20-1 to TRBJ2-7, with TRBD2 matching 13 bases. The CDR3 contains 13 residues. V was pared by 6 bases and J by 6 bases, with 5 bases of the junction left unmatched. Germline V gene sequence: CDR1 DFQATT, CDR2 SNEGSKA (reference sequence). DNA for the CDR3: TGCAGTGCGAGACTAGCGGGAGGCTCCGAGCAGTACTTC. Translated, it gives CSARLAGGSEQYF.

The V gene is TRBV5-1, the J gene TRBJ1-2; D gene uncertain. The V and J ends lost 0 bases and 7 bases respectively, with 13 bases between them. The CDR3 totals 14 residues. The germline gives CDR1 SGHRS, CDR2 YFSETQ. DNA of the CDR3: TGCGCCAGCAGCTTGGAACAGAACCTGCTTGGCTACACCTTC. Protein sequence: CASSLEQNLLGYTF.

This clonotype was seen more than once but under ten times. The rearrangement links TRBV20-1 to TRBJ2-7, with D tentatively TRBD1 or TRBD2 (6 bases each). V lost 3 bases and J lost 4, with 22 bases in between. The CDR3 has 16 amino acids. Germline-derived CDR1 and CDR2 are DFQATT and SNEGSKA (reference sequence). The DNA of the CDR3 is TGCAGTGCTAGGGGGGGAGAGGCGGGACACATTTACGAGCAGTACTTC. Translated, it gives CSARGGEAGHIYEQYF.

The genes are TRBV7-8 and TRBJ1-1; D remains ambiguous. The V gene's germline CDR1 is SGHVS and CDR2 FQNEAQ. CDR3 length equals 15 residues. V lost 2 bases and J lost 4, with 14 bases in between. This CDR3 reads CASSLYATEGTEAFF. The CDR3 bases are TGTGCCAGCAGCTTATACGCAACGGAGGGCACTGAAGCTTTCTTT.

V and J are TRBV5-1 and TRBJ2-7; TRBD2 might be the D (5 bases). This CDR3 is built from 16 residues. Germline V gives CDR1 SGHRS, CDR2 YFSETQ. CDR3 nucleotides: TGCGCCAGCAGCTTGAGGACGGGGTCGCCCCCATACGACCAGTACGTC. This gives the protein CASSLRTGSPPYDQYV.

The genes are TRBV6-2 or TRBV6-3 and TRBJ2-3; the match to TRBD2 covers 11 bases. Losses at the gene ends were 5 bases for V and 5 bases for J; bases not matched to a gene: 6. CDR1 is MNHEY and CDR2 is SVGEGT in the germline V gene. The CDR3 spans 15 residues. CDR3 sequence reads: CASSVLAGAVDTQYF. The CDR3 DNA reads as TGTGCCAGCAGTGTACTAGCGGGAGCAGTAGATACGCAGTATTTT.

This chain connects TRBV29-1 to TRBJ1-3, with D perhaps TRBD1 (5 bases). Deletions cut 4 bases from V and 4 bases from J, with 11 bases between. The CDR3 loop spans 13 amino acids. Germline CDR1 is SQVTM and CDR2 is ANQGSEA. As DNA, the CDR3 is TGCAGCGTTGCCCAGGGACCCGGAAACACCATATATTTT. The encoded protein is CSVAQGPGNTIYF.

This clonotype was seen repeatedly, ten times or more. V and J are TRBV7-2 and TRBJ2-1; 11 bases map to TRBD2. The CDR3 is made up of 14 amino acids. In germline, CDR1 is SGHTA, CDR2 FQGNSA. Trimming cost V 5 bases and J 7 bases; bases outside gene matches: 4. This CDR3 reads CASSPRLAGNEQFF. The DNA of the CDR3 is TGTGCCAGCAGCCCGAGACTAGCGGGAAATGAGCAGTTCTTC.

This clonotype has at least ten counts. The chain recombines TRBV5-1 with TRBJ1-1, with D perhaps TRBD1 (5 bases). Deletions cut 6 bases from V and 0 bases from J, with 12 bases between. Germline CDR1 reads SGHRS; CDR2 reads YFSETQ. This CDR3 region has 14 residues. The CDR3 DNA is TGCGCCAGCAAAAATCCAGGGTTGAACACTGAAGCTTTCTTT. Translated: CASKNPGLNTEAFF.

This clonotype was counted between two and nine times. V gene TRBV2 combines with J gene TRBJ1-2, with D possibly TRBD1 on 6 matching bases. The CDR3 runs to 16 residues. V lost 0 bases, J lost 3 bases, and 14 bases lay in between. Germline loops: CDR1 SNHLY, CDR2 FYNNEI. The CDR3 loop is CASSEAGGQIDYGYTF. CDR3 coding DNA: TGTGCCAGCAGTGAAGCGGGGGGCCAGATCGACTATGGCTACACCTTC.

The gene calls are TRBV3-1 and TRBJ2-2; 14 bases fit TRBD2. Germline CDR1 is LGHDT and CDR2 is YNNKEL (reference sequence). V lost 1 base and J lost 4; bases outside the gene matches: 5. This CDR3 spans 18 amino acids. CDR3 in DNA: TGTGCCAGCAGCCAAGGACTAGCGGGAGGGCCTGTCACCGGGGAGCTGTTTTTT. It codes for CASSQGLAGGPVTGELFF.

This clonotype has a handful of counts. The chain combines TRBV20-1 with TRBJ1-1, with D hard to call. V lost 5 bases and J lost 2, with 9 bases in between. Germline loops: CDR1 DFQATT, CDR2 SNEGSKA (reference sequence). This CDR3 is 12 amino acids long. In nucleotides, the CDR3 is TGCAGTGCTGTGACCCAAAACACTGAAGCTTTCTTT. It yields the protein CSAVTQNTEAFF.

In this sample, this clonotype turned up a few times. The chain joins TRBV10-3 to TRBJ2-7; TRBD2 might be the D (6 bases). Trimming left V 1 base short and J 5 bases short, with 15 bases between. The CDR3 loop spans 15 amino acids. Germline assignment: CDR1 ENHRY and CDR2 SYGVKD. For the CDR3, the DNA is TGTGCCATCAGTGAGTTGGGCAGGGACTTCCACGAGCAGTACGTC. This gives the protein CAISELGRDFHEQYV.